This TCR beta chain comes out of a study of blood T cells in healthy people across ages. Study outcomes and limitations: The unsorted PBMCs prevented any conclusive comparison of naive versus antigen-experienced cells. There was no known CMV status for donors, so expanded clonotype changes were possibly confounded. A greater number of naive CD4+ cells and higher diversity distinguished long-lived donors from aged donors.

A second roughly 7 to 11 cycle PCR used barcoded and J-beta primers. TCRdb fed the 5' RACE reads into MiXCR, producing one record per CDR3 protein. This sample has around 320,000 distinct CDR3 sequences, with around 27% found just once. Drawing of peripheral blood yielded roughly 10 milliliters from each donor. Worth noting for this clonotype: Its antigen is not known.

Per the germline V gene, CDR1 is DFQATT and CDR2 is SNEGSKA (reference sequence). Trimming cost V 3 bases and J 4 bases; bases outside gene matches: 6. The CDR3 runs 14 residues. This sequence originates from a woman aged 70-85 years in good health. The chain links TRBV20-1 to TRBJ1-1, with 9 bases identical to TRBD1. What was sequenced was blood. CDR3 region: CSARGQGSSTEAFF. The CDR3, as DNA: TGCAGTGCTAGGGGACAGGGATCGTCCACTGAAGCTTTCTTT.